The T cell receptor (beta chain) under discussion was sequenced for a study of blood T cell repertoires in COVID-19. Study-level information: PBMCs, B-cell-depleted T cells, or T cells were the source of the cDNA or gDNA that made up the material.

Data came from immunoSEQ multiplex PCR; TCRdb stores just in-frame clones and leaves some out. The sample holds over 75,000 clones; approximately 86% are singletons and the top ten take around 2.2%. This CDR3 contains 16 residues. V dropped 4 bases and J dropped 15 bases, with 26 bases sitting between them. Germline V gives CDR1 SGHRS, CDR2 YFSETQ. Sequencing input: peripheral blood. This sequence was found in a middle-aged man with COVID-19, enrolled during active disease. The rearrangement joins TRBV5-1 to TRBJ1-6; D gene ambiguous. The CDR3 DNA reads TGCGCCAGCAGCCCTCCTGGGCAGTCCGCTCCCTTGGGCCTCCACTTT. It specifies CASSPPGQSAPLGLHF.